This T cell receptor (beta chain) is drawn from a study of shared clonotypes between healthy human individuals. Regarding the study as a whole: Blood was the sole source, and tissue repertoires probably differ.

This clone was seen more than once but under ten times. Its antigen is unknown. The material for each subset, its genomic DNA, was split evenly across several immunoSEQ plates. Each PCR replicate run on unsorted PBMC took in approximately 300 ng DNA, about 30,000 T cell genomes. Ten immunoSEQ deep assay plates were used by the authors to sequence unsorted PBMC DNA. Only in-frame clones appear in the TCRdb table, and some are missing; sequencing was by immunoSEQ multiplex PCR. The sample yields a few hundred thousand clones, around 77% seen once. The sequence derives from a woman in her 40s in good health. Some clones in this sample may be carry-over from other donors' samples. Specimen: PBMCs.

The CDR3 DNA reads as TGTGCCAGTAAGTTTTCTAGCGAAGCCTACGAGCAGTACTTC. It is translated as CASKFSSEAYEQYF. V and J are TRBV19 and TRBJ2-7, with D perhaps matching TRBD2 (6 bases). V was trimmed by 7 bases and J by 2 bases, leaving 15 bases between them. The CDR3 runs to 14 residues. CDR1 and CDR2 from the germline V gene are LNHDA and SQIVND (reference sequence).